Below are 6 T cell receptor beta chains sequenced from a single sample in a study of OX40 agonist ivuxolimab in advanced cancers. Measured with immunoSEQ multiplex PCR; TCRdb has only the in-frame clones, and not every one. The sample has about 60,000 clones; around 85% are singletons. The sequencing used CD4+ or CD8+ T cells sorted from blood, collected in a trial of the OX40 agonist ivuxolimab. All receptors come from an adult with an advanced solid tumor such as melanoma, head and neck, liver or kidney cancer.

The chain links TRBV7-9 to TRBJ2-7; D call uncertain. Between the trimmed V and J ends, which lost 5 bases and 2 bases, there was a span of 13 bases. The CDR3 spans 14 residues. Germline CDR1 SEHNR, CDR2 FQNEAQ (reference sequence). Here the CDR3 reads CASSPVPLAYEQYF. The CDR3 coding sequence is TGTGCCAGCAGCCCCGTCCCCTTGGCCTACGAGCAGTACTTC. Filled out from reference TRBV7-9 and TRBJ2-7, the complete variable domain reads DTGVSQNPRHKITKRGQNVTFRCDPISEHNRLYWYRQTLGQGPEFLTYFQNEAQLEKSRLLSDRFSAERPKGSFSTLEIQRTEQGDSAMYLCASSPVPLAYEQYFGPGTRLTVT.

The chain employs TRBV29-1 and TRBJ1-1; possible D gene TRBD1, 6 bases. V lost 0 bases and J lost 10, with 27 bases in between. The CDR3 consists of 17 residues. Germline CDR1 SQVTM, CDR2 ANQGSEA. The CDR3 DNA reads TGCAGCGTTGAAGATACAGGGTCCCGGTCTTCCCAGGGAATAGCTTTCTTT. Protein: CSVEDTGSRSSQGIAFF.

V is TRBV14 and J is TRBJ2-5; 7 bases match TRBD2. In germline, CDR1 is SGHDN, CDR2 FVKESK. This CDR3 spans 15 amino acids. The V gene end was trimmed by 3 bases and the J gene end by 5 bases; junction bases not matched to a gene: 9. The CDR3 DNA follows: TGTGCCAGCAGCCAGCGCGGGGACTACCCGGAGACCCAGTACTTC. Its protein product is CASSQRGDYPETQYF.

This clone has only one observation. The J gene is TRBJ2-7, the V gene TRBV5-1, with TRBD1 matching over 8 bases. Germline lookup yields CDR1 SGHRS and CDR2 YFSETQ. J lost 0 bases, V lost 4 bases, and 9 bases had no gene match. This CDR3 is built from 16 residues. CDR3: CASSQGQGLSSYEQYF. The CDR3 DNA reads as TGCGCCAGCAGCCAAGGACAGGGCCTGAGCTCCTACGAGCAGTACTTC.

The chain joins TRBV2 to TRBJ2-2; D may be TRBD1 or TRBD2 (6 bases each). Germline lookup yields CDR1 SNHLY and CDR2 FYNNEI. The CDR3 totals 16 residues. V dropped 3 bases and J dropped 1 base, with 12 bases sitting between them. CDR3 sequence reads: CASSEGGKMNTGELFF. CDR3 bases: TGTGCCAGCAGTGAGGGGGGCAAGATGAACACCGGGGAGCTGTTTTTT. The full variable domain, with the rest looked up from reference TRBV2 and TRBJ2-2, is EPEVTQTPSHQVTQMGQEVILRCVPISNHLYFYWYRQILGQKVEFLVSFYNNEISEKSEIFDDQFSVERPDGSNFTLKIRSTKLEDSAMYFCASSEGGKMNTGELFFGEGSRLTVL.

The rearrangement links TRBV4-3 to TRBJ1-1, with D tentatively TRBD1 (5 bases). Germline CDR1 and CDR2: LGHNA and YSLEER. V lost 4 bases, J lost 4 bases, and 13 bases lay in between. The CDR3 runs to 14 residues. The CDR3 region has the DNA TGCGCCAGCAGCCCCGAAGGGGTTGGCACTGAAGCTTTCTTT. Translating it yields CASSPEGVGTEAFF.